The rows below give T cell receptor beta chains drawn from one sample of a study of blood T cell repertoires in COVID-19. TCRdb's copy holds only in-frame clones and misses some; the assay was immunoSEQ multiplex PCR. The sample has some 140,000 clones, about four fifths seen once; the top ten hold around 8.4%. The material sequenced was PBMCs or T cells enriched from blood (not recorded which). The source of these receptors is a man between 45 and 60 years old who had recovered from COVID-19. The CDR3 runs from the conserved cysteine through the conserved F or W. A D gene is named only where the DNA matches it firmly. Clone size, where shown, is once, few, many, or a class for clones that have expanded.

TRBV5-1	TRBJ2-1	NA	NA	TGCGCCAGCAGAAGCGGTAGCTCCTACAATGAGCAGTTCTTC	CASRSGSSYNEQFF
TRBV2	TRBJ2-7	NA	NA	TGTGCCAGCAGACAGGACAGTTCCTACGAGCAGTACTTC	CASRQDSSYEQYF
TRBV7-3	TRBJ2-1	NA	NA	TGTGCCAGCAGCACGGGCGGGGCGGCCTACAATGAGCAGTTCTTC	CASSTGGAAYNEQFF
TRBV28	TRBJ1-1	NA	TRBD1	TGTGCCAGCAGTTTCCACAGGGGAGGAACTGAAGCTTTCTTT	CASSFHRGGTEAFF
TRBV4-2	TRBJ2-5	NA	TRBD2	TGTGCCAGCAGCCAAGAACGCTCGGGCGGGGGGGCACAAGAGACCCAGTACTTC	CASSQERSGGGAQETQYF
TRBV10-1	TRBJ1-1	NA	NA	TGCGCCAGCAGTGTTTCAGGGATCGAAGTCACTGAAGCTTTCTTT	CASSVSGIEVTEAFF
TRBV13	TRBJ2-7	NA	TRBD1	TGTGCCAGCAGCCCCGGGACAGGGGACTACGAGCAGTACTTC	CASSPGTGDYEQYF
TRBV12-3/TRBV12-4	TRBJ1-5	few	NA	TGTGCCAGCAGACTTAGCCCGAATCAGCCCCAGCATTTT	CASRLSPNQPQHF
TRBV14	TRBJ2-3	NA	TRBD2	TGTGCCAGCAGCCCGGGTAGGACTAGCAGGGGAGCAGATACGCAGTATTTT	CASSPGRTSRGADTQYF
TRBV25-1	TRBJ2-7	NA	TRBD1	TGTGCCAGCAGTGGGGACAGAAGCTACGAGCAGTACTTC	CASSGDRSYEQYF
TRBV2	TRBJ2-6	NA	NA	TGTGCCACCCCAGAGGGGGGGATCTCTGGGGCCAACGTCCTGACTTTC	CATPEGGISGANVLTF
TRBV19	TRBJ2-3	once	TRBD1	TGTGCCAGTAGTAGGACAGGGGCAGATACGCAGTATTTT	CASSRTGADTQYF
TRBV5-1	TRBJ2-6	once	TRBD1	TGCGCCAGCAGCTTGGGTACAGGGGCCGTCTCTGGGGCCAACGTCCTGACTTTC	CASSLGTGAVSGANVLTF
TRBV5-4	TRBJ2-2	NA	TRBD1	TGTGCCAGCAGCTTCGGGACAGCGAACACCGGGGAGCTGTTTTTT	CASSFGTANTGELFF
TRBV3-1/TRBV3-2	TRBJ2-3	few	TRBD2	TGTGCCACCGGCCAGGGACTAGCAACAGATACGCAGTATTTT	CATGQGLATDTQYF
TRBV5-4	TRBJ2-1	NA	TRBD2	TGTGCCAGCAGCTTTTTGCGGGGGGGTACCAGCTCCTACAATGAGCAGTTCTTC	CASSFLRGGTSSYNEQFF
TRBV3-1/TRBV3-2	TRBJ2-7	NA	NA	TGTGCCAGCAGCCAGCACAGGGATCCCTACGAGCAGTACTTC	CASSQHRDPYEQYF
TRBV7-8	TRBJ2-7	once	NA	TGTGCCAGCAGCCCGCAAGCGGGTGCTTCCTACGAGCAGTACTTC	CASSPQAGASYEQYF
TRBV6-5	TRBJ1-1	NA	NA	TGTGCCAGCAGTTACGGGCGGGGGTTGGCCACTGAAGCTTTCTTT	CASSYGRGLATEAFF
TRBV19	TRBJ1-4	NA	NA	TGTGCCAGTAGTAGCCCGGGTGAGAGGGCGCATAATGAAAAACTGTTTTTT	CASSSPGERAHNEKLFF
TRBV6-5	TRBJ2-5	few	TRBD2	TGTGCCAGCAGCTTAGGACTAGCGGGGGGGGAGACCCAGTACTTC	CASSLGLAGGETQYF
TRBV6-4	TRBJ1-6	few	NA	TGTGCCAGCAGTCAGGGGTCTGATAATTCACCCCTCCACTTT	CASSQGSDNSPLHF
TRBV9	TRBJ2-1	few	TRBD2	TGTGCCAGCAGCGTCGCTAGCGGGGGACTCTCCTACAATGAGCAGTTCTTC	CASSVASGGLSYNEQFF
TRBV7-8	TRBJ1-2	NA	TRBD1	TGTGCCAGCAGCTTAGAACACAGACAGGGTTATGGCTACACCTTC	CASSLEHRQGYGYTF
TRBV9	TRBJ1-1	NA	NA	TGTGCCAGCAGCGTAGCTCGGGGCACTGAAGCTTTCTTT	CASSVARGTEAFF
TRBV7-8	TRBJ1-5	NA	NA	TGTGCCAGCAGCTTAGGACAGTACAATCAGCCCCAGCATTTT	CASSLGQYNQPQHF
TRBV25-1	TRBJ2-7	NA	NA	TGTGCCAGCAGTCACAGCTACGAGCAGTACTTC	CASSHSYEQYF
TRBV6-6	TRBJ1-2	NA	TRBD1	TGTGCCAGCAGCGCCGGGACAGGGGGCATCAGAGGGTACACCTTC	CASSAGTGGIRGYTF
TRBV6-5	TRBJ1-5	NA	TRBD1	TGTGCCAGCAGTCCGGACAGGGTAGGAAATCAGCCCCAGCATTTT	CASSPDRVGNQPQHF
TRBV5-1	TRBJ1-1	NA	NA	TGCGCCAGCAGCCCTTCAGGGGAACTTACTGAAGCTTTCTTT	CASSPSGELTEAFF
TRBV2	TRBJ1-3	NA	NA	TGTGCCAGCAGGTTGGACAGAGGAAACACCATATATTTT	CASRLDRGNTIYF
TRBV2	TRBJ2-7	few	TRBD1	TGTGCCAGCAGGTTTGCACAGGGGAACGAGCAGTACTTC	CASRFAQGNEQYF
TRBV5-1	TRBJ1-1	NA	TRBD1	TGCGCCAGCAGTAATCCAGGGGGCGATACTGAAGCTTTCTTT	CASSNPGGDTEAFF
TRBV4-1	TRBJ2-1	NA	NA	TGCGCCAGCAGCCAAGAATCTATACTAGCCATCGATGAGCAGTTCTTC	CASSQESILAIDEQFF
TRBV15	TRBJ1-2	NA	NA	TGTGCCACCAGCAGCGGGGGGTTTGGAAGCTATGGCTACACCTTC	CATSSGGFGSYGYTF
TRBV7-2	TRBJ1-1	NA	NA	TGTGCCAGCAGCCCAACAATGAACACTGAAGCTTTCTTT	CASSPTMNTEAFF
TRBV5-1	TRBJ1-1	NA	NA	TGCGCCAGCAGCTTGGTTCCAGGCTTGAACACTGAAGCTTTCTTT	CASSLVPGLNTEAFF
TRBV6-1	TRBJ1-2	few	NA	TGTGCCAGCAGTGACCTCGGACAGTCCGACAGGCTTTATGGCTACACCTTC	CASSDLGQSDRLYGYTF
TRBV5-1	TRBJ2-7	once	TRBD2	TGCGCCAGCAGCTTGGGGCCGTCGACTAGCGGGGGGTCGTACGAGCAGTACTTC	CASSLGPSTSGGSYEQYF
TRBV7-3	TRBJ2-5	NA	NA	TGTGCCAGCAGCTTAAATGTCCAGGGGGGGACCCAGTACTTC	CASSLNVQGGTQYF
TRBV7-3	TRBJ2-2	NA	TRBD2	TGTGCCAGCAGCCACGGGACTAGTACCGGGGAGCTGTTTTTT	CASSHGTSTGELFF
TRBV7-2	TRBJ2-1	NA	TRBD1	TGTGCCAGCAGTCCGAACAGGGGGAGATACAATGAGCAGTTCTTC	CASSPNRGRYNEQFF
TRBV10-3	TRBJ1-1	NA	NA	TGTGCCATCAGTGGTCGGGGGGCGTCGGACACTGAAGCTTTCTTT	CAISGRGASDTEAFF
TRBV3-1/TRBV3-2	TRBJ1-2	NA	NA	TGTGCCAGCAGCCTGGGCCCTTCTGCTAACTATGGCTACACCTTC	CASSLGPSANYGYTF
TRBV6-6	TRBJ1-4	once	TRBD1	TGTGCCAGCAGTTACCGTTTGACAGGGGGCGAGGGAAAACTGTTTTTT	CASSYRLTGGEGKLFF
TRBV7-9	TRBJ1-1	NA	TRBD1	TGTGCCAGCAGCTCTACAGGGGGTGACACTGAAGCTTTCTTT	CASSSTGGDTEAFF
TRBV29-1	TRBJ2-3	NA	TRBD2	TGCAGCGTGTCCGGACTAGCGGGAACGGATACGCAGTATTTT	CSVSGLAGTDTQYF